This T cell receptor (beta chain) was retrieved from a study of tumor-infiltrating lymphocytes in localized non-small cell lung cancer. Whole-study findings and limits: Tumor T-cell fraction was not associated with recurrence-free survival. T-cell fraction did not differ between immunotypes IM1 and IM2.

The CDR3 sequence is 11 residues long. Per germline, CDR1 DFQATT and CDR2 SNEGSKA (reference sequence). Assay used: immunoSEQ multiplex PCR; TCRdb lists only in-frame clones, some missing. The sample lists around 17,000 clones, less than 80% occurring once. This clone was detected only a few times. Its antigen remains unknown. The chain combines TRBV20-1 with TRBJ2-1; no clear D gene. Sequenced: lung tumor tissue. The clonotype originates from a human donor with non-small cell lung cancer. Here the CDR3 reads CGLRSYNEQFF. CDR3 nucleotide sequence: TGCGGGCTGCGCTCCTACAATGAGCAGTTCTTC.